This TCR beta chain stems from a study of HIV-infected patients and healthy controls. Whole-study context: All patients had undetectable virus after a further year of therapy, about 70% of the 16 by the second bleed.

This clonotype was observed at least ten times. Reverse transcription used about 500 ng RNA and constant-region primers for alpha and beta. Using multiplexing indices, alpha and beta chain libraries were generated apart by chain-specific third strand synthesis. A single primer pair per chain amplified all rearrangements, with per-molecule barcodes. A 5' RACE adapter with a random hexamer and the SP2 primer site was joined to cDNA. The library got P5 and P7 elements plus a second index, then a roughly 23-cycle PCR. One entry per CDR3 protein results from TCRdb running MiXCR on the 5' RACE reads. The table records about 5,100 distinct CDR3 sequences, about 8.6% of them present only once. Antiretroviral therapy had run roughly three months, about 14 weeks, before follow-up blood collection. All unsorted peripheral T cells were captured because whole blood was used without fractionation. This material consisted of blood, taken during antiretroviral therapy. This TCR was sampled from an adult with HIV infection.

The CDR3 DNA reads TGTGCCAGCAGCTTGGGTAGCGGGAGGCAAGAGACCCAGTACTTC. Its protein is CASSLGSGRQETQYF. The chain joins TRBV11-2 to TRBJ2-5; 10 bases line up with TRBD2. J gave up 2 bases and V 3 bases, and 3 bases lay outside the gene matches. Germline V gives CDR1 SGHAT, CDR2 FQNNGV. The CDR3 extends over 15 amino acids.